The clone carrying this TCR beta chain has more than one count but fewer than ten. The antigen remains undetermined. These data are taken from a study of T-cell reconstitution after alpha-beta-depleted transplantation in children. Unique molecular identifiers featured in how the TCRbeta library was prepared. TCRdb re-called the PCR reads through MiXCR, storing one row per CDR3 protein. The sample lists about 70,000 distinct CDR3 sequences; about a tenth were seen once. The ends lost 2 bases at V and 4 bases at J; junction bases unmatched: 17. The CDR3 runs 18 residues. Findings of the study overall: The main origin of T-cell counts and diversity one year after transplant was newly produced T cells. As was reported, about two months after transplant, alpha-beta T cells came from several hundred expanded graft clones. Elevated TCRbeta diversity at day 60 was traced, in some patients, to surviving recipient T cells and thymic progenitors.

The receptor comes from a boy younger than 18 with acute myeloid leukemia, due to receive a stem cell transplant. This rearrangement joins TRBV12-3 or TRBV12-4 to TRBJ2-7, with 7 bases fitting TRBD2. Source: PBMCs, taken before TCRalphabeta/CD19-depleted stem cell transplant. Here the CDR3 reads CASSLSRAVGGSRYEQYF. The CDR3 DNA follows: TGTGCCAGCAGTTTATCAAGGGCTGTAGGCGGGAGCAGGTACGAGCAGTACTTC.